Described below is a single T cell receptor (beta chain) sequence and its context. Uncontrolled infection, other autoimmune disease, pregnancy or lactation disqualified patients from enrolment. TCR beta CDR3 regions were amplified from RNA transcripts. Initially, a first-round RT-PCR of the TCR CDR3 employed the HTBI primer set. From the multiplex PCR reads, TCRdb called clonotypes with MiXCR, one entry per CDR3 protein. The repertoire consists of around 620,000 distinct CDR3 sequences, with roughly 16% occurring once and the leading ten covering less than 4.5%. The data belong to a study of T cells in Graves' hyperthyroidism and ophthalmopathy. The CDR3 sequence is 17 residues long. The V and J ends lost 2 bases and 1 base respectively, with 17 bases between them. Germline assignment: CDR1 MNHEY and CDR2 SVGEGT.

Sequencing was done on a sample of blood. The chain has TRBV6-2 or TRBV6-3 and TRBJ2-5; D is possibly TRBD1 (5 bases). The receptor was isolated from a woman aged 25 to 39 with Graves' hyperthyroidism. The CDR3 sequence is CASSYPPQRQRQETQYF. The CDR3, as DNA: TGTGCCAGCAGTTACCCCCCTCAGCGACAGCGCCAAGAGACCCAGTACTTC.